A single T cell receptor beta chain is shown here with its context. This table comes from immunoSEQ multiplex PCR, and its TCRdb copy is limited to in-frame clones, with some not included. The table shows about 36,000 clones, with 92% occurring only once. This entry is derived from a study of T cell changes during pregnancy in multiple sclerosis. The receptor comes from a female donor with multiple sclerosis, enrolled in a pregnancy study. Specimen: CD4+ T cells from peripheral blood mononuclear cells, collected after pregnancy.

The CDR3, as DNA: TGTGCCAGCAGCTCCGGGACAGCACGGGAAAAACTGTTTTTT. Translation: CASSSGTAREKLFF. The chain is built from TRBV9 and TRBJ1-4; 7 nucleotides align to TRBD1. With 4 bases clipped from V and 8 bases from J, the junction kept 8 bases outside the gene matches. This CDR3 has 14 amino acids. CDR1 is SGDLS, CDR2 YYNGEE, per germline.